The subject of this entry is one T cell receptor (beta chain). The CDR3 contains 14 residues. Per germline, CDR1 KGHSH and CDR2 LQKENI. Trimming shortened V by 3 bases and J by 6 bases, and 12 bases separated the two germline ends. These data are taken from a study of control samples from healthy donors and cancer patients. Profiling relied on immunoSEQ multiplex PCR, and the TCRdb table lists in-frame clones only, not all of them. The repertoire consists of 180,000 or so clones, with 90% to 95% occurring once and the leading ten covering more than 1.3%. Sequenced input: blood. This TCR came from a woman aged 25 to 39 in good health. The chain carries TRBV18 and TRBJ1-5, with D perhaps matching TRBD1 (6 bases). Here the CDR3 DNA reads TGTGCCAGCTCACCGGAACAGGGAAGTCAGCCCCAGCATTTT. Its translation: CASSPEQGSQPQHF.